This T cell receptor (beta chain) was observed in a study of cytomegalovirus exposure and HLA in healthy donors. Whole-study context: Both the approximately 120 validation repertoires and the approximately 670 first-cohort repertoires used the same platform, as reported by a later analysis. The study's findings and limits: Specificity for CMV antigens was confirmed in vitro for three of the CMV-associated chains. According to a subsequent analysis, TCR clusters identified in the first cohort showed a tendency to co-occur across the 110 or so validation repertoires.

Notes on this clone: Its matching antigen is unknown.

Method: immunoSEQ multiplex PCR; TCRdb's copy keeps in-frame clones and lacks some. Here the sample spans under 200,000 clones, 75% to 95% being singletons. V dropped 0 bases and J dropped 4 bases, with 10 bases sitting between them. Per germline, CDR1 MNHEY and CDR2 SMNVEV (reference sequence). The CDR3 length is 15 residues. These donors were members of the roughly 120-subject validation cohort, a group separate from the roughly 670-subject first cohort. The J gene is TRBJ1-5, the V gene TRBV27; D remains unclear. Sequencing was performed on PBMCs. The TCR comes from a woman aged 18-30 years in good health and CMV-seropositive. The CDR3: CASSLSVGSNQPQHF. The CDR3 DNA follows: TGTGCCAGCAGTTTATCAGTTGGGAGTAATCAGCCCCAGCATTTT.